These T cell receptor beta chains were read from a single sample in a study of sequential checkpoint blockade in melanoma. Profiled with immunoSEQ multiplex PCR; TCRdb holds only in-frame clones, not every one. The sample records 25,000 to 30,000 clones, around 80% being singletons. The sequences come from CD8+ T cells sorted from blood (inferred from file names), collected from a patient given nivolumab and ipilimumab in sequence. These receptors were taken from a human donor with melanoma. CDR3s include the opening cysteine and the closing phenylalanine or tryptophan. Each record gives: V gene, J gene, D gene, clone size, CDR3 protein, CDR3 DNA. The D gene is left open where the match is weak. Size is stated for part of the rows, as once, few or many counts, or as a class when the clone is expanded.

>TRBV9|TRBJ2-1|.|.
CASRGLDTHNEQFF
TGTGCCAGCAGGGGACTGGACACTCACAATGAGCAGTTCTTC
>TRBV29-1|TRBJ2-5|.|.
CSVEDTGEDETQYF
TGCAGCGTTGAAGATACGGGGGAGGACGAGACCCAGTACTTC
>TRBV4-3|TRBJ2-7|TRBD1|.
CASSQAPQGQFNEQYF
TGCGCCAGCAGCCAAGCCCCACAGGGGCAATTTAACGAGCAGTACTTC
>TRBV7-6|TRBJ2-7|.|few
CASSEGQTYEQYF
TGTGCCAGCAGCGAGGGACAAACCTACGAGCAGTACTTC
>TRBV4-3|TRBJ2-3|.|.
CASSQDPQGTSTDTQYF
TGCGCCAGCAGCCAAGATCCGCAGGGAACTAGCACAGATACGCAGTATTTT
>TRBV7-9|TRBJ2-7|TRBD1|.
CASSLATGEQYF
TGTGCCAGCAGCTTAGCGACAGGGGAGCAGTACTTC
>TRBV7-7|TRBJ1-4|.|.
CASSPGGGANEKLFF
TGTGCCAGCAGCCCGGGGGGGGGAGCTAATGAAAAACTGTTTTTT
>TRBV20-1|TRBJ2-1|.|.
CSARDYYEQFF
TGCAGTGCTAGGGACTATTATGAGCAGTTCTTC
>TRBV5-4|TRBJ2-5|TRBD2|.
CASSPASGGGWSQETQYF
TGTGCCAGCAGCCCGGCCAGCGGGGGGGGTTGGTCCCAAGAGACCCAGTACTTC
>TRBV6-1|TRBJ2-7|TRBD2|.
CASRSGGTYEQYF
TGTGCCAGCCGTAGCGGGGGGACCTACGAGCAGTACTTC
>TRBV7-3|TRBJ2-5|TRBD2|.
CASSQAGLSETQYF
TGTGCCAGCAGCCAAGCGGGGCTGAGTGAGACCCAGTACTTC
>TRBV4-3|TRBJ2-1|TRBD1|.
CASSHRWGQGRNEQFF
TGCGCCAGCAGCCACAGGTGGGGACAGGGGAGAAATGAGCAGTTCTTC
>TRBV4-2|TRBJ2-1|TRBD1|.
CASSTPGQGYEQFF
TGTGCCAGCAGTACACCGGGACAGGGGTATGAGCAGTTCTTC
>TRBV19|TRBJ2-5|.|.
CASSISSSTVETQYF
TGTGCCAGTAGTATATCCTCGTCTACCGTAGAGACCCAGTACTTC
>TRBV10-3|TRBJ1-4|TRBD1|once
CAISDPKRDRGLNFEKLFF
TGTGCCATCAGTGACCCGAAGAGGGACAGGGGGTTGAATTTTGAAAAACTGTTTTTT
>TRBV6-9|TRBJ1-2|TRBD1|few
CASSSGDSQYGYTF
TGTGCCAGCAGTTCGGGGGACAGCCAGTATGGCTACACCTTC
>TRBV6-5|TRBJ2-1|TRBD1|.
CASIPQGAGEQFF
TGTGCCAGCATTCCCCAGGGGGCAGGCGAGCAGTTCTTC
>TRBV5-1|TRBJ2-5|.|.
CASSLGLTGVGETQYF
TGCGCCAGCAGCTTGGGGCTTACGGGTGTTGGAGAGACCCAGTACTTC
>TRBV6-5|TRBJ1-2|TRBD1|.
CASSPTTGAGGYTF
TGTGCCAGCAGTCCCACGACAGGGGCGGGCGGCTACACCTTC
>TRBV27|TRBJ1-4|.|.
CASSPDRPGGLFF
TGTGCCAGCAGTCCCGACAGACCGGGAGGACTGTTTTTT
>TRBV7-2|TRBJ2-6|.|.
CASSLGLVGVGGANVLTF
TGTGCCAGCAGCTTAGGTTTGGTGGGAGTGGGGGGGGCCAACGTCCTGACTTTC
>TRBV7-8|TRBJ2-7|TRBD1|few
CASSLRTGYEQYF
TGTGCCAGCAGCCTACGGACAGGCTACGAGCAGTACTTC
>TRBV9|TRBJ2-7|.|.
CASSKTGTYEQYF
TGTGCCAGCAGCAAAACAGGGACCTACGAGCAGTACTTC
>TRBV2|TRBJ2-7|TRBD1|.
CASSSGQVSYEQYF
TGTGCCAGCAGTTCCGGACAGGTCTCCTACGAGCAGTACTTC
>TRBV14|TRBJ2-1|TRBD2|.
CASSRLSGGPYNEQFF
TGTGCCAGCAGCCGCCTTAGCGGGGGGCCCTACAATGAGCAGTTCTTC
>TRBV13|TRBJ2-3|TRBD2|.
CASSILAGGFTDTQYF
TGTGCCAGCAGCATACTAGCGGGGGGATTCACAGATACGCAGTATTTT
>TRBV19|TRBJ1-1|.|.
CASSLNTEAFF
TGTGCCAGTAGCTTGAACACTGAAGCTTTCTTT
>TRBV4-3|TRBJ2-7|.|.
CASSQYRRGYEQYF
TGCGCCAGCAGCCAATATAGGCGGGGCTACGAGCAGTACTTC
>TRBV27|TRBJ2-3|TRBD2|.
CASSSSTGTSGNPSTDTQYF
TGTGCCAGCAGTTCGTCGACCGGGACTAGCGGGAACCCTAGCACAGATACGCAGTATTTT
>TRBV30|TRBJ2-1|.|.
CAQARDGDYNEQFF
TGTGCCCAGGCGCGGGACGGGGACTACAATGAGCAGTTCTTC
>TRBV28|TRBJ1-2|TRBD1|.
CASKRQGIFYGYTF
TGTGCCAGCAAACGACAGGGGATCTTCTATGGCTACACCTTC
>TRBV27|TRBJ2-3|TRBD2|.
CASMGLAGGKDTQYF
TGTGCCAGCATGGGACTAGCGGGGGGGAAAGATACGCAGTATTTT
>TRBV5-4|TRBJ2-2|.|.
CASSQDATQITGELFF
TGCGCCAGCAGCCAAGATGCGACACAGATCACCGGGGAGCTGTTTTTT
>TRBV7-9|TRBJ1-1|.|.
CASSSGQNTEAFF
TGTGCCAGCAGCTCCGGACAGAACACTGAAGCTTTCTTT
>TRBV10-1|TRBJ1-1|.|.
CASSLPTAVPNTEAFF
TGCGCCAGCAGTCTTCCCACCGCGGTGCCGAACACTGAAGCTTTCTTT
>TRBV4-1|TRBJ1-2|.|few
CASSQGIGLNYGYTF
TGCGCCAGCAGCCAAGGGATTGGACTTAACTATGGCTACACCTTC
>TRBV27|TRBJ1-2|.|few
CASSFSDMDGYTF
TGTGCCAGCAGTTTTTCGGACATGGATGGCTACACCTTC
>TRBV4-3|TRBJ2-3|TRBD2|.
CASSPNGLAGKVTDTQYF
TGCGCCAGCAGCCCTAACGGACTAGCGGGAAAGGTCACAGATACGCAGTATTTT
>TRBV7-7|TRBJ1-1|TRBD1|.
CASSTEDRARLGAFF
TGTGCCAGCAGCACAGAGGACAGGGCCCGCCTCGGAGCTTTCTTT
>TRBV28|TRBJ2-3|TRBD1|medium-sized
CASSFTGGTDTQYF
TGTGCCAGCAGTTTTACAGGGGGCACAGATACGCAGTATTTT
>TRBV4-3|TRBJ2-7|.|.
CASSQSGLSGEQYF
TGCGCCAGCAGCCAGTCGGGTCTCTCGGGGGAGCAGTACTTC
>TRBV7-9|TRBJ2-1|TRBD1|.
CATIPEDRNNEQFF
TGTGCCACTATTCCTGAGGACAGGAACAATGAGCAGTTCTTC
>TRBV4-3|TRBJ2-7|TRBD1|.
CASRPTQGDSSYEQYF
TGCGCCAGCAGGCCTACGCAAGGGGACAGCTCCTACGAGCAGTACTTC
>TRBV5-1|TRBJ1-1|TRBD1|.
CASSLAGQGLNTEAFF
TGCGCCAGCAGCTTGGCCGGACAGGGTCTAAACACTGAAGCTTTCTTT
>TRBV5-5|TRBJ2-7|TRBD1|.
CASSQGGQSYEQYF
TGTGCCAGCAGCCAAGGGGGCCAAAGCTACGAGCAGTACTTC
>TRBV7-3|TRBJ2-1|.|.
CASSIRGLSYNEQFF
TGTGCCAGCAGCATCAGGGGCCTCTCCTACAATGAGCAGTTCTTC
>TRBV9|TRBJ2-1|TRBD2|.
CASSAGGSSYNEQFF
TGTGCCAGCAGCGCGGGAGGGAGCTCCTACAATGAGCAGTTCTTC
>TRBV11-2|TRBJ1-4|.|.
CASSFLGVRHEKLFF
TGTGCCAGCAGCTTTCTGGGAGTCCGGCATGAAAAACTGTTTTTT
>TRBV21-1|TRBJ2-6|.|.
CASSIGGGANVLTF
TGTGCCAGCAGCATTGGCGGTGGGGCCAACGTCCTGACTTTC
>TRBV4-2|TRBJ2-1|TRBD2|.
CASSQEVAGGHNEQFF
TGTGCCAGCAGCCAAGAGGTAGCGGGAGGGCACAATGAGCAGTTCTTC
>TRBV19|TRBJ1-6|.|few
CASSMIRDSPLHF
TGTGCCAGTAGTATGATCAGGGATTCACCCCTCCACTTT
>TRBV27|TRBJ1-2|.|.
CASRQNYGYTF
TGTGCCAGCAGACAGAACTATGGCTACACCTTC
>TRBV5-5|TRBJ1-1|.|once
CASSLDSSADTEAFF
TGTGCCAGCAGCTTGGACAGTTCGGCAGACACTGAAGCTTTCTTT
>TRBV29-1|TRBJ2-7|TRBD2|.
CSVEGLASEQYF
TGCAGCGTTGAGGGACTAGCCTCCGAGCAGTACTTC